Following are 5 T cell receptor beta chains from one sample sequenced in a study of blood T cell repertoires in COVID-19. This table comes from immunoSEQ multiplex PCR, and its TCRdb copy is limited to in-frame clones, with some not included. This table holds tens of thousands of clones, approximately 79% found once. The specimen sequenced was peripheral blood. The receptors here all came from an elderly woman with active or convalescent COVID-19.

The CDR3 nucleotides are TGCGCCAGCAGCCAAGGCGGTAGCAATCAGCCCCAGCATTTT. Residues: CASSQGGSNQPQHF. The chain uses TRBV4-3 and TRBJ1-5; the D is unclear. This CDR3 is built from 14 residues. V lost 1 base and J 0 bases, leaving 4 bases between the germline ends. Looked up from germline, CDR1 is LGHNA and CDR2 is YSLEER.

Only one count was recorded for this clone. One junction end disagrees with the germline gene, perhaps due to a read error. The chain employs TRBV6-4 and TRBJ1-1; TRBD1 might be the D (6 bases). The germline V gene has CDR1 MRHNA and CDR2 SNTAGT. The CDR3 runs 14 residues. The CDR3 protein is CANSETGTTSEAFF. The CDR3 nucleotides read TGTGCCAACAGTGAGACAGGAACAACCTCTGAAGCTTTCTTT.

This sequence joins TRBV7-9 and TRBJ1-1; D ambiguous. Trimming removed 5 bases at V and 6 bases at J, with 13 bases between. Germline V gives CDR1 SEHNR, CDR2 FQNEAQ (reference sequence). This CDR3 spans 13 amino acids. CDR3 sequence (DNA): TGTGCCAGCAGCCACGGGTCCGTAGCTGAAGCTTTCTTT. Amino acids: CASSHGSVAEAFF. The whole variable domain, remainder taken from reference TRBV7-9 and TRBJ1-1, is DTGVSQNPRHKITKRGQNVTFRCDPISEHNRLYWYRQTLGQGPEFLTYFQNEAQLEKSRLLSDRFSAERPKGSFSTLEIQRTEQGDSAMYLCASSHGSVAEAFFGQGTRLTVV.

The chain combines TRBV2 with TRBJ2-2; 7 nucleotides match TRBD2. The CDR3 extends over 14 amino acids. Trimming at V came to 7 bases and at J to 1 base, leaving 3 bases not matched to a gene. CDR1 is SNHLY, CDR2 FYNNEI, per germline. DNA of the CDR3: TGTGCCAGCACGCGGGAGTGGAACACCGGGGAGCTGTTTTTT. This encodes CASTREWNTGELFF.

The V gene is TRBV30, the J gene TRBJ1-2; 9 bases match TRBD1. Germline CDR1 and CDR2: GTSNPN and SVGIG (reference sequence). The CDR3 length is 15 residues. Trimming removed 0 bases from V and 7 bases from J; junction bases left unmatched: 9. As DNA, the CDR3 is TGTGCCTGGAGTGTGGTCATCTTACAGGGGGCTGGCTACACCTTC. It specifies CAWSVVILQGAGYTF.